This TCR beta chain was identified during a study of regulatory T cells in long-lasting Graves disease. Study observations and caveats: Persistent Graves' patients possessed reduced TCR diversity relative to recently diagnosed ones.

Time point specified: newly diagnosed GD, antithyroid drugs for less than 3 months. RNA extracted from PBMCs served as the sequencing template. Germline V lookup: CDR1 SGHAT, CDR2 FQNNGV. The CDR3 is 18 residues long. Trimming left V 1 base short and J 4 bases short, with 22 bases between. Of note for this clonotype: No antigen is known for it. One base away lies a much larger clone, so this may be a sequencing read error.

Building the TCR beta libraries relied on iRepertoire HTBI primers, and CDR3 regions underwent Arm-PCR. TCRdb reprocessed the multiplex PCR reads with MiXCR, giving one entry per CDR3 protein. The sample carries 350,000 to 550,000 distinct CDR3 sequences, roughly 15% recorded once. These sequences were also reported in another study, on T cells in Graves' hyperthyroidism and ophthalmopathy. That publication notes: Graves' hyperthyroidism is called stable when ophthalmopathy does not progress within 18 months. Carried out on the TCR CDR3, a first-round RT-PCR used the HTBI primer set. A model using 13 V-J features told ophthalmopathy apart from stable hyperthyroidism.

The sample here was peripheral blood mononuclear cells (PBMCs), taken at new diagnosis, from a patient treated with antithyroid drugs. This chain connects TRBV11-2 to TRBJ2-5; D might be TRBD1 (6 bases). This receptor was taken from a woman in her forties or fifties with Graves disease. The CDR3 loop is CASSLASGTGNFRETQYF. As DNA, the CDR3 is TGTGCCAGCAGCTTAGCAAGTGGAACAGGGAACTTCCGAGAGACCCAGTACTTC. Supplemented by reference TRBV11-2 and TRBJ2-5, the full variable domain reads EAGVAQSPRYKIIEKRQSVAFWCNPISGHATLYWYQQILGQGPKLLIQFQNNGVVDDSQLPKDRFSAERLKGVDSTLKIQPAKLEDSAVYLCASSLASGTGNFRETQYFGPGTRLLVL.